The 20 T cell receptor beta chains given below trace back to one sample, sequenced in a study of human T cells and chemical hapten exposure. The time point was: patch test 1, 2 weeks after DPC sensitization. Treatment described: therapeutic diphenylcyclopropenone sensitization with weekly scalp DPC. From the RACE reads, TCRdb called clonotypes with MiXCR, one entry per CDR3 protein. The data hold some 380,000 distinct CDR3 sequences, with 4.8% observed a single time. Sequencing was performed on whole blood, taken in connection with sensitization to the hapten diphenylcyclopropenone (DPC). These receptors were obtained from a woman aged 45 to 65 with alopecia areata. Some clones in this sample may be carry-over from other donors' samples.

The chain carries TRBV3-1 and TRBJ2-5, with 10 bases fitting TRBD2. The V gene's germline CDR1 is LGHDT and CDR2 YNNKEL (reference sequence). CDR3 length: 15 residues. V was clipped by 3 bases and J by 9 bases; unmatched bases: 10. The CDR3 nucleotides are TGTGCCAGCAGCCATGTAGCGGGGGGCCCCCTACCCCAGTACTTC. The encoded protein is CASSHVAGGPLPQYF.

The rearrangement uses TRBV11-1 and TRBJ2-1, with D unresolved. The V and J ends lost 5 bases and 8 bases respectively, with 22 bases between them. Looked up from germline, CDR1 is SGHAT and CDR2 is FQDESV (reference sequence). This CDR3 contains 16 residues. CDR3 loop: CASSRLTESPLDEQFF. As DNA, the CDR3 is TGTGCCAGCAGCCGTTTGACGGAGAGTCCTTTAGATGAGCAGTTCTTC.

The sample holds many counts of this clonotype. V usage is TRBV27 and J usage is TRBJ2-7, with 7 bases fitting TRBD1. The CDR3 length is 17 residues. Germline V lookup: CDR1 MNHEY, CDR2 SMNVEV (reference sequence). Unmatched junction bases numbered 14, after V lost 4 bases and J lost 2 bases. This CDR3 is CASSSTSIHRGAYEQYF. The CDR3, as DNA: TGTGCCAGCAGTTCAACCTCGATCCACAGGGGCGCCTACGAGCAGTACTTC.

This clonotype was counted ten times or more. The genes are TRBV7-6 and TRBJ1-4; D is undetermined. CDR1 and CDR2 (germline): SGHVS, FNYEAQ. There are 17 residues in the CDR3. The V end was cut by 1 base, the J end by 0 bases, with 12 bases between. Written as DNA, the CDR3 is TGTGCCAGCAGCTTAGTTTCCAGGACTGCAACTAATGAAAAACTGTTTTTT. This translates into CASSLVSRTATNEKLFF.

This clonotype was counted a few times. V and J are TRBV6-2 or TRBV6-3 and TRBJ1-1; 10 bases match TRBD1. From germline, CDR1 is MNHEY and CDR2 SVGEGT. CDR3 length equals 16 residues. Losses at the gene ends were 7 bases for V and 0 bases for J; bases not matched to a gene: 8. The CDR3 sequence is CASTLGQGGMNTEAFF. The CDR3 DNA is TGTGCCAGCACCCTCGGACAGGGGGGGATGAACACTGAAGCTTTCTTT.

V and J are TRBV28 and TRBJ2-7; D is unclear. The germline gives CDR1 MDHEN, CDR2 SYDVKM. CDR3 size: 12 residues. V was pared by 5 bases and J by 2 bases, with 7 bases between. This chain's CDR3 is CASSGSAYEQYF. The CDR3 region has the DNA TGTGCCAGCAGTGGGTCCGCCTACGAGCAGTACTTC.

This clonotype has just a few counts. In DNA, the CDR3 is TGCAGTGCCCCGGGGAGGGGCAATAACGAGCAGTACTTC. The encoded protein is CSAPGRGNNEQYF. The chain links TRBV20-1 to TRBJ2-7; TRBD2 matches 7 bases. CDR1 and CDR2 from the germline V gene are DFQATT and SNEGSKA (reference sequence). V was clipped by 6 bases and J by 5 bases; unmatched bases: 10. CDR3 size: 13 residues.

This clonotype was observed at least ten times. The rearrangement joins TRBV7-8 to TRBJ1-2, with 8 nucleotides matching TRBD1. Germline V gene lookup returns CDR1 SGHVS and CDR2 FQNEAQ. This CDR3 is 14 amino acids long. Trimming removed 0 bases from V and 3 bases from J; junction bases left unmatched: 0. This CDR3 reads CASSLADRDYGYTF. The CDR3 coding sequence is TGTGCCAGCAGCTTAGCGGACAGGGACTATGGCTACACCTTC.

This chain uses TRBV7-3 with TRBJ2-3, with 9 bases that match TRBD2. Germline CDR1 SGHTA, CDR2 FQGTGA. This CDR3 region has 15 residues. V lost 1 base to trimming and J lost 4 bases; unmatched junction nucleotides: 3. CDR3 in DNA: TGTGCCAGCAGCTTAATAGCGGGGGCCTCAGATACGCAGTATTTT. Translated, it gives CASSLIAGASDTQYF.

Many counts were recorded for this clonotype. The rearrangement joins TRBV11-2 to TRBJ1-5, with 8 bases lining up with TRBD1. Germline lookup yields CDR1 SGHAT and CDR2 FQNNGV. V dropped 2 bases and J dropped 3; count of bases not matched to a gene: 3. This CDR3 is built from 15 residues. The CDR3 loop reads CASSLSTGVNQPQHF. CDR3 nucleotides: TGTGCCAGCAGCTTATCGACAGGGGTCAATCAGCCCCAGCATTTT. Variable domain in full (rest from reference TRBV11-2 and TRBJ1-5): EAGVAQSPRYKIIEKRQSVAFWCNPISGHATLYWYQQILGQGPKLLIQFQNNGVVDDSQLPKDRFSAERLKGVDSTLKIQPAKLEDSAVYLCASSLSTGVNQPQHFGDGTRLSIL.

At least ten counts were recorded for this clonotype. The CDR3: CASGEGPTEAFF. The CDR3 region has the DNA TGTGCTAGTGGGGAGGGGCCCACTGAAGCTTTCTTT. The chain uses TRBV12-5 and TRBJ1-1; maybe TRBD1 (5 bases). Germline V gene lookup returns CDR1 LGHNT and CDR2 FRNRAP. The CDR3 runs 12 residues. The ends were cut back, 6 bases at V and 4 bases at J, with 9 bases in the middle.

This clonotype showed up many times. This chain joins TRBV6-2 or TRBV6-3 and TRBJ1-1; possible D gene TRBD1, 5 bases. Trimming pared 5 bases from V and 5 bases from J, leaving 18 bases between. Germline-derived CDR1 and CDR2 are MNHEY and SVGEGT. This CDR3 spans 15 amino acids. CDR3 residues: CASSPRGPGITEAFF. The CDR3, as DNA: TGTGCCAGCAGTCCCCGGGGTCCAGGGATTACTGAAGCTTTCTTT.

This clonotype appeared a few times. V gene TRBV7-8 combines with J gene TRBJ1-4, with TRBD1 identical over 7 bases. The CDR3 runs to 15 residues. V lost 4 bases to trimming and J lost 8 bases; unmatched junction nucleotides: 10. CDR1 and CDR2 (germline): SGHVS, FQNEAQ. This CDR3 reads CASSSTGLREEKLFF. Here the CDR3 DNA reads TGTGCCAGCAGCTCGACAGGGCTGAGGGAGGAAAAACTGTTTTTT.

The rearrangement links TRBV5-4 to TRBJ2-1; a weak D match, TRBD1 (6 bases). Trimming took 4 bases from V and 6 from J, leaving 11 bases between them. CDR1 and CDR2 (germline): SGHNT, YYREEE (reference sequence). This CDR3 spans 13 amino acids. The CDR3 is CASSIGTFNEQFF. CDR3 nucleotides: TGTGCCAGCAGCATCGGGACATTCAATGAGCAGTTCTTC.

The chain carries TRBV28 and TRBJ1-6; the D gene is possibly TRBD1 (6 bases). The CDR3 covers 17 residues. V lost 3 bases and J 6 bases, leaving 18 bases between the germline ends. Germline CDR1 MDHEN, CDR2 SYDVKM. In DNA, the CDR3 is TGTGCCAGCAGTTTCCAACAGGGTCCTTCGGCTAATTCACCCCTCCACTTT. Amino acid sequence: CASSFQQGPSANSPLHF.

This clonotype was detected many times. V is TRBV4-1 and J is TRBJ1-5; D uncertain. CDR3 length: 15 amino acids. Per germline, CDR1 MGHRA and CDR2 YSYEKL. Between the trimmed V and J ends, which lost 5 bases and 0 bases, there was a span of 11 bases. The CDR3 loop is CASSKQVLSNQPQHF. The CDR3 DNA reads TGCGCCAGCAGCAAACAAGTCCTTAGCAATCAGCCCCAGCATTTT.

V is TRBV2 and J is TRBJ2-3; tentative D call: TRBD1 (6 bases). Deletions cut 2 bases from V and 1 base from J, with 7 bases between. Looked up from germline, CDR1 is SNHLY and CDR2 is FYNNEI. There are 14 residues in the CDR3. CDR3 in amino acids: CASSEPGGTDTQYF. CDR3 sequence (DNA): TGTGCCAGCAGTGAACCAGGGGGCACAGATACGCAGTATTTT.

This clonotype occurred many times. The CDR3 here is CAISESGSNTDTQYF. The DNA of the CDR3 is TGTGCCATCAGTGAGTCGGGCAGTAACACAGATACGCAGTATTTT. The chain uses TRBV10-3 and TRBJ2-3; the D is unclear. The germline V gene encodes CDR1 ENHRY and CDR2 SYGVKD. Deletions cut 0 bases from V and 2 bases from J, with 9 bases between. The CDR3 runs to 15 residues.

This clonotype was recorded at least ten times. The chain couples TRBV20-1 to TRBJ2-7, with TRBD2 identical over 7 bases. The V gene end was trimmed by 0 bases and the J gene end by 0 bases; junction bases not matched to a gene: 8. The CDR3 contains 16 residues. Per the germline V gene, CDR1 is DFQATT and CDR2 is SNEGSKA (reference sequence). CDR3 amino acids: CSARDADGGSSYEQYF. For the CDR3, the DNA is TGCAGTGCTAGAGACGCGGACGGGGGGTCCTCCTACGAGCAGTACTTC.

This clonotype was seen a handful of times. The rearrangement joins TRBV7-8 to TRBJ2-3, with D perhaps TRBD1 or TRBD2 (5 bases each). The germline V gene encodes CDR1 SGHVS and CDR2 FQNEAQ. V dropped 5 bases and J dropped 2 bases, with 20 bases sitting between them. The CDR3 length is 17 residues. CDR3 coding DNA: TGTGCCAGCAGCCCCAAGCGCCGGGGCTCGATCACAGATACGCAGTATTTT. This gives the protein CASSPKRRGSITDTQYF.